The sequence of this T cell receptor beta chain was determined in a study of cytomegalovirus exposure and HLA in healthy donors. As for the study in general: A subsequent analysis stated that the 100 to 150 validation repertoires were run on the same platform as the approximately 700 first-cohort repertoires. Study-level points and caveats: First-cohort TCR clusters were later found to tend to co-occur in the approximately 110 validation repertoires.

Of note for this clone: Its antigen is unknown.

Using immunoSEQ multiplex PCR, the repertoire was profiled, and TCRdb retains in-frame clones only, with some absent. Of tens of thousands of clones in the sample, over 90% were seen once. V shed 0 bases, J shed 4 bases, and the junction held 1 base outside the gene matches. This CDR3 contains 14 residues. The germline CDR1 and CDR2 sequences are SEHNR and FQNEAQ (reference sequence). Sequencing used PBMCs. This sequence joins TRBV7-9 and TRBJ2-7, with 9 bases matching TRBD2. The sequence came from a woman aged 18-29 years in good health and CMV-seropositive. The CDR3 nucleotides are TGTGCCAGCAGCTTAGCTAGCGGGGGTTACGAGCAGTACTTC. Translation: CASSLASGGYEQYF.